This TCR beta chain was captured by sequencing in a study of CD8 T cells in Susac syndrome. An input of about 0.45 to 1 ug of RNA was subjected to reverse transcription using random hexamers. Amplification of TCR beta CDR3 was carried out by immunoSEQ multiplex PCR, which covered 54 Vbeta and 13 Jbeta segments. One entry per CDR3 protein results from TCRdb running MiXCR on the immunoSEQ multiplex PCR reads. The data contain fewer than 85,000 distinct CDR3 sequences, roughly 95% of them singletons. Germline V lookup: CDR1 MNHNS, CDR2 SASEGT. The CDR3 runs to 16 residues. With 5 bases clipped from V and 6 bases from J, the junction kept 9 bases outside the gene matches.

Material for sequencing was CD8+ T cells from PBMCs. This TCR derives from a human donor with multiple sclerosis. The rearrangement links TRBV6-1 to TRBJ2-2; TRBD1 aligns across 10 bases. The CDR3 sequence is CASSPGTGDMSGELFF. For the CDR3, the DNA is TGTGCCAGCAGTCCTGGGACAGGGGATATGTCCGGGGAGCTGTTTTTT.